This TCR beta chain appears in the sequencing data of a study of OX40 agonist ivuxolimab in advanced cancers. As for the study in general: Patients received intravenous ivuxolimab every 2 weeks at 0.01 to 10 mg/kg. Prior anti-PD-1, anti-PD-L1 or anti-CTLA-4 therapy was allowed; more than 30% had some.

Systemic immunosuppression or autoimmune disease history was grounds to exclude patients. Assay used: immunoSEQ multiplex PCR; TCRdb lists only in-frame clones, some missing. The data show 50,000 to 75,000 clones, with around 90% seen just once and roughly 0.75% held by the top ten. The CDR3 is 12 amino acids. Trimming cost V 6 bases and J 8 bases, with 10 bases left between them. Germline V gene lookup returns CDR1 MGHDK and CDR2 SYGVNS. The clonotype was recovered from an adult with an advanced solid tumor such as melanoma, head and neck, liver or kidney cancer. V gene TRBV25-1 combines with J gene TRBJ1-4; D is undetermined. Source: CD4+ or CD8+ T cells sorted from blood, taken in a trial of the OX40 agonist ivuxolimab. The CDR3 loop is CASSLVGEKLFF. Here the CDR3 DNA reads TGTGCCAGCAGCCTCGTGGGGGAAAAACTGTTTTTT.